Each of the 23 T cell receptor beta chains below was sequenced from the same sample in a study of Ad26.COV2.S vaccination and SARS-CoV-2 variants. Treatment specified: about 20 received Ad26.COV2.S at low or high dose, single or two shots; about 5 received placebo; per-sample allocation not given. Material that was analyzed had been drawn on day 63 after the first vaccine or placebo injection. Profiled with immunoSEQ multiplex PCR; TCRdb holds only in-frame clones, not every one. The sample contains 500,000 or so clones, 70% to 90% of which appear only once. The sample in question was peripheral blood, obtained in a trial of Ad26.COV2.S vaccine versus placebo. The source of these receptors is a person between 18 and 60 years old who received the Ad26.COV2.S COVID-19 vaccine or a placebo.

This chain's CDR3 is CSVGGQSSGANVLTF. CDR3 nucleotide sequence: TGCAGCGTTGGCGGACAGTCATCTGGGGCCAACGTCCTGACTTTC. The chain joins TRBV29-1 to TRBJ2-6; D is possibly TRBD1 (6 bases). Trimming cost V 4 bases and J 1 base, with 11 bases left between them. The CDR3 is made up of 15 amino acids. The germline V gene has CDR1 SQVTM and CDR2 ANQGSEA.

This clone was picked up one time. Other DNA sequences from this sample encode an identical CDR3 as well. The chain links TRBV29-1 to TRBJ2-7; maybe TRBD1 (6 bases). The germline V gene encodes CDR1 SQVTM and CDR2 ANQGSEA. The V end was cut by 7 bases, the J end by 1 base, with 14 bases between. The CDR3 spans 13 residues. In nucleotides, the CDR3 is TGCAGCGCTAGGACGGGACATTCCTACGAGCAGTACTTC. Its translation: CSARTGHSYEQYF.

The chain links TRBV7-2 to TRBJ1-1, with 7 bases lining up with TRBD1. V was pared by 5 bases and J by 1 base, with 7 bases of the junction left unmatched. CDR3 length: 15 residues. CDR1 and CDR2 (germline): SGHTA, FQGNSA. The CDR3 DNA follows: TGTGCCAGCAGCAAAAAGGGACAGAAGAACACTGAAGCTTTCTTT. Its protein product is CASSKKGQKNTEAFF. Variable domain in full (rest from reference TRBV7-2 and TRBJ1-1): GAGVSQSPSNKVTEKGKDVELRCDPISGHTALYWYRQSLGQGLEFLIYFQGNSAPDKSGLPSDRFSAERTGGSVSTLTIQRTQQEDSAVYLCASSKKGQKNTEAFFGQGTRLTVV.

This clone has a handful of counts. V is TRBV10-3 and J is TRBJ1-6, with D unresolved. This CDR3 comprises 13 residues. Deletions cut 3 bases from V and 11 bases from J, with 11 bases between. The germline V gene has CDR1 ENHRY and CDR2 SYGVKD. Here the CDR3 DNA reads TGTGCCATCAGTGAACGCACTGTGGCACCCCTCCACTTT. Encoded protein: CAISERTVAPLHF.

Only one count was recorded for this clone. This chain connects TRBV11-3 to TRBJ2-2; TRBD2 might be the D (5 bases). With 5 bases removed from V and 7 bases from J, the gap between germline ends came to 11 bases. The CDR3 is 13 amino acids. Germline lookup yields CDR1 SGHNT and CDR2 YENEEA. In DNA, the CDR3 is TGTGCCAGCAGCCCCACTAGAGACGGGGAGCTGTTTTTT. Protein: CASSPTRDGELFF.

The V call is TRBV30, the J call TRBJ2-1, with 12 bases lining up with TRBD2. The CDR3 contains 17 residues. Germline values: CDR1 GTSNPN, CDR2 SVGIG (reference sequence). V gave up 0 bases and J gave up 0 bases; unmatched junction bases: 3. In DNA, the CDR3 is TGTGCCTGGAGTGTACAGGGACTAGCGGGCTCCTACAATGAGCAGTTCTTC. Encoded protein: CAWSVQGLAGSYNEQFF.

A single count supports this clone. Other DNA sequences in this sample translate to the same CDR3. The chain carries TRBV29-1 and TRBJ1-1; D might be TRBD1 (6 bases). Germline V gene sequence: CDR1 SQVTM, CDR2 ANQGSEA. The V end lost 3 bases, the J end lost 2 bases, and 10 bases lay between the germline ends. The CDR3 totals 13 residues. As DNA, the CDR3 is TGCAGCGTTGAGAAGGGGGTAAACACTGAAGCTTTCTTT. Translated: CSVEKGVNTEAFF. Variable domain in full (rest from reference TRBV29-1 and TRBJ1-1): SAVISQKPSRDICQRGTSLTIQCQVDSQVTMMFWYRQQPGQSLTLIATANQGSEATYESGFVIDKFPISRPNLTFSTLTVSNMSPEDSSIYLCSVEKGVNTEAFFGQGTRLTVV.

V gene TRBV19 combines with J gene TRBJ1-1; the D gene is possibly TRBD1 (6 bases). V was trimmed by 5 bases and J by 0 bases, leaving 10 bases between them. Germline CDR1 reads LNHDA; CDR2 reads SQIVND (reference sequence). The CDR3 covers 14 residues. CDR3 sequence reads: CASSAQGLNTEAFF. For the CDR3, the DNA is TGTGCCAGTAGTGCACAGGGACTGAACACTGAAGCTTTCTTT. Full variable domain (remainder filled in from reference TRBV19 and TRBJ1-1): DGGITQSPKYLFRKEGQNVTLSCEQNLNHDAMYWYRQDPGQGLRLIYYSQIVNDFQKGDIAEGYSVSREKKESFPLTVTSAQKNPTAFYLCASSAQGLNTEAFFGQGTRLTVV.

The chain employs TRBV15 and TRBJ2-3; perhaps TRBD2 as D (5 bases). Germline CDR1 reads LNHNV; CDR2 reads YYDKDF (reference sequence). The CDR3 runs 17 residues. Trimming cost V 2 bases and J 4 bases, with 19 bases left between them. The chain's CDR3 is CATSRPRRLTVADTQYF. For the CDR3, the DNA is TGTGCCACCAGCAGACCACGGAGGTTGACTGTCGCAGATACGCAGTATTTT.

In DNA form, the CDR3 reads TGTGCCAGCAGCTCGGGCCCGGACAATGAGCAGTTCTTC. Amino acid sequence: CASSSGPDNEQFF. The gene calls are TRBV7-3 and TRBJ2-1; D gene unclear. The CDR3 consists of 13 residues. Germline V gene lookup returns CDR1 SGHTA and CDR2 FQGTGA. The V gene lost 4 bases and the J gene lost 5 bases, with 9 bases spanning the gap.

The table lists this clone with a count of one. This rearrangement joins TRBV10-3 to TRBJ1-4; the D gene is possibly TRBD1 (5 bases). Germline-derived CDR1 and CDR2 are ENHRY and SYGVKD. The CDR3 is made up of 17 amino acids. Trimming took 4 bases from V and 0 from J, leaving 15 bases between them. CDR3 bases: TGTGCCATCAGTGCTCGTGGGGGAGACACAACTAATGAAAAACTGTTTTTT. Amino acids: CAISARGGDTTNEKLFF.

The chain joins TRBV7-8 to TRBJ2-4; 8 nucleotides align to TRBD1. The CDR3 has 15 residues. From germline, CDR1 is SGHVS and CDR2 FQNEAQ. J lost 6 bases, V lost 0 bases, and 4 bases had no gene match. The CDR3 coding sequence is TGTGCCAGCAGCTTAGCACAGGGGGGAGGAAACATTCAGTACTTC. It yields the protein CASSLAQGGGNIQYF.

This clone was seen a single time. This sequence joins TRBV28 and TRBJ2-3, with 8 bases lining up with TRBD2. Germline trimming cut 3 bases from V and 4 bases from J; bases unmatched to any gene: 6. Germline-derived CDR1 and CDR2 are MDHEN and SYDVKM. The CDR3 runs to 15 residues. The CDR3 protein is CASSLERESPDTQYF. The CDR3 nucleotides read TGTGCCAGCAGTTTGGAGCGGGAGTCTCCAGATACGCAGTATTTT.

The V call is TRBV6-1, the J call TRBJ1-1; D remains unclear. CDR1 is MNHNS, CDR2 SASEGT, per germline. This CDR3 is 13 amino acids long. The ends were cut back, 3 bases at V and 1 base at J, with 6 bases in the middle. CDR3 bases: TGTGCCAGCAGTGACGCATCGAACACTGAAGCTTTCTTT. Amino acids: CASSDASNTEAFF.

This chain links TRBV9 with TRBJ2-7, with 8 bases aligning to TRBD1. Germline V gives CDR1 SGDLS, CDR2 YYNGEE. V shed 3 bases and J 6 bases; nucleotides not matched to a gene: 2. The CDR3 contains 12 residues. The CDR3 here is CASSAQGGEQYF. The CDR3 DNA follows: TGTGCCAGCAGCGCACAGGGGGGCGAGCAGTACTTC.

V and J are TRBV30 and TRBJ1-1, with 8 nucleotides matching TRBD1. Germline assignment: CDR1 GTSNPN and CDR2 SVGIG (reference sequence). After removal of 3 bases from V and 4 bases from J, the junction contained 4 bases not matched to a gene. The CDR3 runs to 13 residues. The CDR3 reads CAWRHRGGTEAFF. In DNA form, the CDR3 reads TGTGCCTGGAGGCACAGGGGGGGCACTGAAGCTTTCTTT.

The chain employs TRBV3-1 (or the pseudogene TRBV3-2) and TRBJ1-2, with 9 bases that match TRBD1. J gave up 4 bases and V 1 base, and 4 bases lay outside the gene matches. The CDR3 loop spans 15 amino acids. Germline V CDR1 and CDR2: LGHDT, YNNKEL (reference sequence). The CDR3 reads CASSQVQGAGYGYTF. In DNA, the CDR3 is TGTGCCAGCAGCCAAGTACAGGGGGCTGGCTATGGCTACACCTTC.

Details on this clone: In the same sample, other DNA sequences code for this CDR3. V usage is TRBV20-1 and J usage is TRBJ2-7; 7 bases map to TRBD1. The germline V gene has CDR1 DFQATT and CDR2 SNEGSKA (reference sequence). V lost 6 bases, J lost 3 bases, and 2 bases stayed unmatched. The CDR3 loop spans 11 amino acids. In nucleotides, the CDR3 is TGCAGTGCGGGGGACAGCTACGAGCAGTACTTC. This translates into CSAGDSYEQYF.

The J gene is TRBJ2-7, the V gene TRBV4-3; 7 bases fit TRBD2. Germline V gene lookup returns CDR1 LGHNA and CDR2 YSLEER. The junction had 7 bases not matched to a gene; V was cut back by 1 base and J by 4 bases. CDR3 size: 15 residues. The CDR3 sequence: CASSQVGTIRYEQYF. In DNA form, the CDR3 reads TGCGCCAGCAGCCAAGTAGGGACTATTCGATACGAGCAGTACTTC.

The chain employs TRBV7-6 and TRBJ1-2, with D unresolved. The CDR3 has 13 amino acids. Between the trimmed V and J ends, which lost 5 bases and 0 bases, there was a span of 7 bases. Looked up from germline, CDR1 is SGHVS and CDR2 is FNYEAQ. CDR3 sequence: CASSELTNYGYTF. CDR3 in DNA: TGTGCCAGCAGCGAGCTAACTAACTATGGCTACACCTTC. Looking up the rest from reference TRBV7-6 and TRBJ1-2 gives the full variable domain: GAGVSQSPRYKVTKRGQDVALRCDPISGHVSLYWYRQALGQGPEFLTYFNYEAQQDKSGLPNDRFSAERPEGSISTLTIQRTEQRDSAMYRCASSELTNYGYTFGSGTRLTVV.

This CDR3 is CASSSGAANTEAFF. The DNA of the CDR3 is TGTGCCAGCAGCTCAGGGGCGGCGAACACTGAAGCTTTCTTT. The V gene is TRBV5-6, the J gene TRBJ1-1, with D perhaps TRBD1 (6 bases). This CDR3 region has 14 residues. V was shortened by 3 bases and J by 1 base, with 10 bases between the two germline ends. The germline V gene encodes CDR1 SGHDT and CDR2 YYEEEE. Drawing the rest from reference TRBV5-6 and TRBJ1-1, the complete variable domain is DAGVTQSPTHLIKTRGQQVTLRCSPKSGHDTVSWYQQALGQGPQFIFQYYEEEERQRGNFPDRFSGHQFPNYSSELNVNALLLGDSALYLCASSSGAANTEAFFGQGTRLTVV.

The chain joins TRBV6-5 to TRBJ2-7, with 7 bases that match TRBD2. The length of the CDR3 is 13 residues. The V and J ends lost 6 bases and 3 bases, in that order; junction bases with no gene match: 5. The germline V gene encodes CDR1 MNHEY and CDR2 SVGAGI. CDR3 sequence: CASRRGSFYEQYF. The CDR3 region has the DNA TGTGCCAGCAGGCGGGGGTCCTTCTACGAGCAGTACTTC.

V usage is TRBV6-2 or TRBV6-3 and J usage is TRBJ2-2; possible D gene TRBD2, 5 bases. Trimming took 2 bases from V and 5 from J, leaving 12 bases between them. Germline lookup yields CDR1 MNHEY and CDR2 SVGEGT. The length of the CDR3 is 15 residues. CDR3 sequence (DNA): TGTGCCAGCAGTTACGCCTCCGGGGTGACCGGGGAGCTGTTTTTT. Amino acid sequence: CASSYASGVTGELFF.